These 27 T cell receptor beta chains came from one sample sequenced in a study of early T cells in non-severe SARS-CoV-2 infection. TCRdb fed the 5' RACE reads into MiXCR, producing one record per CDR3 protein. The sample carries about 49,000 distinct CDR3 sequences, 12% recorded once. Sequences were derived from whole blood, sampled at baseline. Receptor source: an adult who was a healthcare worker with PCR-confirmed SARS-CoV-2 infection or an uninfected control (not recorded which).

The J gene is TRBJ1-5, the V gene TRBV6-2 or TRBV6-3; 8 bases are shared with TRBD1. Trimming removed 6 bases from V and 7 bases from J; junction bases left unmatched: 11. CDR3 length: 15 residues. The germline gives CDR1 MNHEY, CDR2 SVGEGT. In nucleotides, the CDR3 is TGTGCCAGCAGACCCGACAGGGGAAGTGGACAGCCCCAGCATTTT. Protein sequence: CASRPDRGSGQPQHF.

Of note for this clonotype: Compared with germline, one end of the junction differs, possibly owing to a read error. The chain uses TRBV28 and TRBJ1-1, with D hard to call. This CDR3 contains 15 residues. Germline CDR1 is MDHEN and CDR2 is SYDVKM. The CDR3 DNA reads as TGTGCCGGCAGTGAAGCGAACAGACGGAACACTGAAGCTTTCTTT. It translates to CAGSEANRRNTEAFF.

This clonotype was seen only a few times. J is TRBJ1-2 and V is TRBV5-6; 7 positions match TRBD1. The CDR3 sequence is 14 residues long. In germline, CDR1 is SGHDT, CDR2 YYEEEE. V gave up 3 bases and J gave up 2 bases; unmatched junction bases: 4. CDR3 nucleotides: TGTGCCAGCAGCTGGAGACAGGGCAACTATGGCTACACCTTC. Encoded protein: CASSWRQGNYGYTF.

CDR3 sequence (DNA): TGTGCCAGCAGTTCCGGACTAGCGGAGCAGTTCTTC. Translating gives CASSSGLAEQFF. The chain recombines TRBV12-3 or TRBV12-4 with TRBJ2-1; 9 bases map to TRBD2. J gave up 10 bases and V 4 bases, and 2 bases lay outside the gene matches. The CDR3 contains 12 residues.

This clonotype was seen ten or more times. The V and J genes are TRBV3-1 and TRBJ2-7, with 9 bases lining up with TRBD2. Per germline, CDR1 LGHDT and CDR2 YNNKEL (reference sequence). Trimming at V came to 3 bases and at J to 6 bases, leaving 6 bases not matched to a gene. CDR3 length equals 14 residues. The CDR3 spells CASSQVAGASEQYF. CDR3 nucleotide sequence: TGTGCCAGCAGCCAGGTAGCGGGAGCTAGCGAGCAGTACTTC.

There are a few counts of this clonotype. The chain carries TRBV6-1 and TRBJ2-7; possible D gene TRBD1, 5 bases. This CDR3 has 13 amino acids. Germline V gene data show CDR1 as MNHNS and CDR2 as SASEGT. Trimming pared 8 bases from V and 3 bases from J, leaving 14 bases between. The CDR3, as DNA: TGTGCCAGCTCCCTTCAAAGGGGCTACGAGCAGTACTTC. As protein: CASSLQRGYEQYF.

The chain uses TRBV6-1 and TRBJ1-2, with no clear D. V lost 3 bases and J lost 4, with 24 bases in between. Germline loops: CDR1 MNHNS, CDR2 SASEGT. The CDR3 totals 18 residues. The CDR3 loop is CASSESGYFYAAIYGYTF. The DNA of the CDR3 is TGTGCCAGCAGTGAGTCAGGCTATTTTTATGCAGCTATCTATGGCTACACCTTC.

V and J are TRBV6-2 or TRBV6-3 and TRBJ1-1; no clear D gene. V dropped 8 bases and J dropped 0 bases, with 10 bases sitting between them. The CDR3 sequence is 13 residues long. The germline CDR1 and CDR2 sequences are MNHEY and SVGEGT. The CDR3 DNA reads TGTGCCAGCGGCCTTAGACTGAACACTGAAGCTTTCTTT. This gives the protein CASGLRLNTEAFF.

This clonotype was found a few times. The gene calls are TRBV5-4 and TRBJ1-6; D uncertain. This CDR3 region has 16 residues. The V and J ends lost 1 base and 10 bases respectively, with 18 bases between them. Per germline, CDR1 SGHNT and CDR2 YYREEE (reference sequence). The DNA for the CDR3 is TGTGCCAGCAGCTTGAGTTCCCCATTAACGGGGTCACCCCTCCACTTT. Amino acids: CASSLSSPLTGSPLHF.

This clonotype turned up a few times. J is TRBJ1-1 and V is TRBV7-9; D ambiguous. Germline assignment: CDR1 SEHNR and CDR2 FQNEAQ (reference sequence). The CDR3 consists of 14 residues. The V end lost 2 bases, the J end lost 4 bases, and 11 bases lay between the germline ends. CDR3 DNA: TGTGCCAGCAGCTTAAGTGGGGATCGCACTGAAGCTTTCTTT. Encoded protein: CASSLSGDRTEAFF.

This clonotype was seen only a few times. This sequence joins TRBV29-1 and TRBJ1-2; tentative D call: TRBD1 (6 bases). Trimming shortened V by 4 bases and J by 1 base, and 13 bases separated the two germline ends. The germline V gene encodes CDR1 SQVTM and CDR2 ANQGSEA. This CDR3 spans 14 amino acids. The CDR3 spells CSVVHGGSNYGYTF. CDR3 nucleotide sequence: TGCAGCGTTGTTCATGGGGGCAGTAACTATGGCTACACCTTC.

This chain connects TRBV29-1 to TRBJ1-5, with a possible D match to TRBD1 (5 bases). Germline V gene sequence: CDR1 SQVTM, CDR2 ANQGSEA. The CDR3 has 12 residues. Trimming left V 4 bases short and J 4 bases short, with 8 bases between. Here the CDR3 DNA reads TGCAGCGTTGGAGGGGAGAATCAGCCCCAGCATTTT. This encodes CSVGGENQPQHF.

The table lists this clonotype with a few counts. The CDR3: CASSLDPNSPLHF. The CDR3 coding sequence is TGTGCCAGCAGCCTGGACCCTAATTCACCCCTCCACTTT. This chain joins TRBV7-6 and TRBJ1-6; D gene uncertain. The germline V gene encodes CDR1 SGHVS and CDR2 FNYEAQ. The CDR3 loop spans 13 amino acids. With 5 bases removed from V and 6 bases from J, the gap between germline ends came to 8 bases. Filled out from reference TRBV7-6 and TRBJ1-6, the complete variable domain reads GAGVSQSPRYKVTKRGQDVALRCDPISGHVSLYWYRQALGQGPEFLTYFNYEAQQDKSGLPNDRFSAERPEGSISTLTIQRTEQRDSAMYRCASSLDPNSPLHFGNGTRLTVT.

V is TRBV18 and J is TRBJ2-2; D remains ambiguous. V lost 2 bases and J lost 5, with 6 bases in between. CDR1 and CDR2 from the germline V gene are KGHSH and LQKENI. This CDR3 contains 13 residues. CDR3 nucleotides: TGTGCCAGCTCACCAGGGCCAACCGGGGAGCTGTTTTTT. Residues: CASSPGPTGELFF.

This clonotype was observed many times. The chain uses TRBV7-9 and TRBJ1-1; unclear D gene. Trimming removed 3 bases at V and 11 bases at J, with 10 bases between. CDR3 length: 11 amino acids. Looked up from germline, CDR1 is SEHNR and CDR2 is FQNEAQ (reference sequence). The CDR3 reads CASSLGETAFF. CDR3 sequence (DNA): TGTGCCAGCAGCTTGGGCGAGACTGCTTTCTTT.

The rearrangement links TRBV27 to TRBJ2-4; 7 nucleotides agree with TRBD1. V shed 3 bases and J 1 base; nucleotides not matched to a gene: 6. This CDR3 has 16 residues. Germline loops: CDR1 MNHEY, CDR2 SMNVEV (reference sequence). DNA of the CDR3: TGTGCCAGCAGTTTCTGGTCACAGGGGGCCAAAAACATTCAGTACTTC. This codes for CASSFWSQGAKNIQYF.

This clonotype has only a few counts. This chain connects TRBV7-2 to TRBJ2-7, with unresolved D. CDR1 and CDR2 (germline): SGHTA, FQGNSA. Trimming removed 3 bases from V and 6 bases from J, with 6 bases in between. The CDR3 sequence is 11 residues long. In DNA, the CDR3 is TGTGCCAGCAGCTTGGGTACCGAGCAGTACTTC. It translates to CASSLGTEQYF. Full variable domain (rest looked up from reference TRBV7-2 and TRBJ2-7): GAGVSQSPSNKVTEKGKDVELRCDPISGHTALYWYRQSLGQGLEFLIYFQGNSAPDKSGLPSDRFSAERTGGSVSTLTIQRTQQEDSAVYLCASSLGTEQYFGPGTRLTVT.

The chain recombines TRBV20-1 with TRBJ2-3; no firm D call. Germline-derived CDR1 and CDR2 are DFQATT and SNEGSKA (reference sequence). V lost 1 base and J 6 bases, leaving 14 bases between the germline ends. This CDR3 is 14 amino acids long. CDR3 sequence (DNA): TGCAGTGCTAGAGGGAGTTTTAAGTCGGATACGCAGTATTTT. Its protein is CSARGSFKSDTQYF.

This clonotype was seen a few times. V usage is TRBV6-2 or TRBV6-3 and J usage is TRBJ1-5; 10 nucleotides agree with TRBD1. V trimming: 5 bases; J trimming: 1 base; junction bases outside the gene matches: 14. Germline CDR1 MNHEY, CDR2 SVGEGT. The length of the CDR3 is 19 residues. The CDR3 bases are TGTGCCAGCAGTCACACCCGGGACAGGGGTTCGGACAGCAATCAGCCCCAGCATTTT. It codes for CASSHTRDRGSDSNQPQHF.

This clonotype was picked up a small number of times. The chain couples TRBV7-2 to TRBJ1-1, with D tentatively TRBD1 (5 bases). The CDR3 sequence is 14 residues long. V shed 0 bases and J shed 1 base, with 6 bases lying between them. CDR1 is SGHTA, CDR2 FQGNSA, per germline. CDR3 residues: CASSLATGNTEAFF. DNA for the CDR3: TGTGCCAGCAGCTTAGCTACAGGGAACACTGAAGCTTTCTTT.

The table lists this clonotype with a few counts. The genes are TRBV6-2 or TRBV6-3 and TRBJ2-1; 12 nucleotides match TRBD2. V lost 8 bases, J lost 7 bases, and 6 bases stayed unmatched. From germline, CDR1 is MNHEY and CDR2 SVGEGT. This CDR3 has 14 amino acids. DNA of the CDR3: TGTGCCAGCGGGGCTAGCGGGAGGGTGAATGAGCAGTTCTTC. Its protein is CASGASGRVNEQFF.

This clonotype was found many times. This chain links TRBV4-1 with TRBJ2-5; 8 bases are shared with TRBD2. The germline CDR1 and CDR2 sequences are MGHRA and YSYEKL. The length of the CDR3 is 16 residues. J lost 8 bases, V lost 4 bases, and 15 bases had no gene match. Here the CDR3 DNA reads TGCGCCAGCAGCCCGAAAGGAACTAGCGGAGATAAAACCCAGTACTTC. Translated, it gives CASSPKGTSGDKTQYF.

V gene TRBV6-2 or TRBV6-3 combines with J gene TRBJ2-7; D may be TRBD2 (5 bases). Germline CDR1 is MNHEY and CDR2 is SVGEGT. This CDR3 has 14 residues. Trimming shortened V by 2 bases and J by 1 base, and 9 bases separated the two germline ends. The DNA for the CDR3 is TGTGCCAGCAGTTACAGCGGACCTTCCTACGAGCAGTACTTC. Protein sequence: CASSYSGPSYEQYF.

The V gene is TRBV12-3 or TRBV12-4, the J gene TRBJ2-7; D unresolved. There are 13 residues in the CDR3. The ends were cut back, 1 base at V and 5 bases at J, with 9 bases in the middle. The CDR3 is CASSLGRPDEQYF. The CDR3 DNA follows: TGTGCCAGCAGTTTAGGCAGACCCGACGAGCAGTACTTC.

This chain uses TRBV27 with TRBJ2-3; weak D call: TRBD2 (5 bases). Trimming shortened V by 2 bases and J by 4 bases, and 16 bases separated the two germline ends. Germline V gene sequence: CDR1 MNHEY, CDR2 SMNVEV (reference sequence). This CDR3 is built from 16 residues. The CDR3 reads CASSLGLPLGPDTQYF. As DNA, the CDR3 is TGTGCCAGCAGTTTAGGACTCCCTCTCGGGCCAGATACGCAGTATTTT.

The V and J genes are TRBV6-1 and TRBJ1-1; D gene unclear. Per germline, CDR1 MNHNS and CDR2 SASEGT. The CDR3 runs 15 residues. V dropped 7 bases and J dropped 1 base, with 16 bases sitting between them. In DNA, the CDR3 is TGTGCCAGCATTATGACCCCCCTGGGGAACACTGAAGCTTTCTTT. The encoded protein is CASIMTPLGNTEAFF.

The chain is built from TRBV6-6 and TRBJ2-7; no clear D. Germline-derived CDR1 and CDR2 are MNHNY and SVGAGI (reference sequence). The length of the CDR3 is 15 residues. Trimming shortened V by 7 bases and J by 0 bases, and 16 bases separated the two germline ends. The CDR3 sequence: CASINRAGSSYEQYF. The CDR3 nucleotides are TGTGCCAGCATCAACCGTGCAGGTAGCTCCTACGAGCAGTACTTC.